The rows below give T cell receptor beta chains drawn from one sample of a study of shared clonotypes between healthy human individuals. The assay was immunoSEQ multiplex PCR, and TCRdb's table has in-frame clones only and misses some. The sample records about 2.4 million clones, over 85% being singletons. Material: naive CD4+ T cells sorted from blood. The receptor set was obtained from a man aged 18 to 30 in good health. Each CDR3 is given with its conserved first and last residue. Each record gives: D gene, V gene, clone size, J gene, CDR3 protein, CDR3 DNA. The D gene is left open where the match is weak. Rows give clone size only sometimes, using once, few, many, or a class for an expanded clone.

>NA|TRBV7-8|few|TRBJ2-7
CASSLTPGAYEQYF
TGTGCCAGCAGCTTAACTCCAGGGGCCTACGAGCAGTACTTC
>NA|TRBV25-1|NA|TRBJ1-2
CASSEIGPGYGYTF
TGTGCCAGCAGTGAAATAGGGCCAGGCTATGGCTACACCTTC
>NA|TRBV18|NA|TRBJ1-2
CASSHSGDDYGYTF
TGTGCCAGCTCACACAGCGGGGATGACTATGGCTACACCTTC
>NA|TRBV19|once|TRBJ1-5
CASSSHDQPQHF
TGTGCCAGTAGTTCCCACGATCAGCCCCAGCATTTT
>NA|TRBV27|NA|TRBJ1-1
CASSPGGRMNTEAFF
TGTGCCAGCAGTCCGGGGGGGCGAATGAACACTGAAGCTTTCTTT
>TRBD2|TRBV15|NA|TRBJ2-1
CATSRELSGGSYNEQFF
TGTGCCACCAGCAGGGAACTTAGCGGGGGGTCTTACAATGAGCAGTTCTTC
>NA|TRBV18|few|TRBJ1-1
CASSPSGAMNTEAFF
TGTGCCAGCTCACCCAGCGGGGCAATGAACACTGAAGCTTTCTTT
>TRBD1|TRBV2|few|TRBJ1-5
CASSVTGPSQPQHF
TGTGCCAGCAGTGTGACAGGGCCGTCCCAGCCCCAGCATTTT
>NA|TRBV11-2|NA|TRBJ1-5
CASSLENQPQHF
TGTGCCAGCAGCTTAGAGAATCAGCCCCAGCATTTT
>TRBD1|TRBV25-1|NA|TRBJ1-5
CASSPTGVTQPQHF
TGTGCCAGCAGTCCTACAGGGGTCACTCAGCCCCAGCATTTT
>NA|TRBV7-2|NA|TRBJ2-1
CASSLAGKHEQFF
TGTGCCAGCAGCTTAGCTGGGAAACATGAGCAGTTCTTC
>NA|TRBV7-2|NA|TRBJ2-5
CASSRSRDGETQYF
TGTGCCAGCTCGCGGTCCAGGGACGGGGAGACCCAGTACTTC
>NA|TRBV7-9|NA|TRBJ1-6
CASSFAGVYNSPLHF
TGTGCCAGCAGCTTCGCTGGGGTTTATAATTCACCCCTCCACTTT
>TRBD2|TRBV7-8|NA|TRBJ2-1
CASSPSGGGGAYNEQFF
TGTGCCAGCAGCCCATCCGGGGGCGGGGGGGCCTACAATGAGCAGTTCTTC
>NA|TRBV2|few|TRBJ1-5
CASSGVSNQPQHF
TGTGCCAGCAGTGGAGTTAGCAATCAGCCCCAGCATTTT
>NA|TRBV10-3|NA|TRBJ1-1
CAISESAPSMNTEAFF
TGTGCCATCAGTGAGTCGGCCCCCTCCATGAACACTGAAGCTTTCTTT
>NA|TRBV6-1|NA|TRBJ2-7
CATSKQAFSYEQYF
TGTGCCACCTCAAAGCAGGCCTTCTCCTACGAGCAGTACTTC
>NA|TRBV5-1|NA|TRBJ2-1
CASRPLGSSYNEQFF
TGCGCCAGCAGGCCTCTGGGGAGCTCCTACAATGAGCAGTTCTTC
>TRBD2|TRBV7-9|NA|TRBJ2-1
CASSLGLAASYNEQFF
TGTGCCAGCAGCTTGGGGCTAGCGGCAAGCTACAATGAGCAGTTCTTC
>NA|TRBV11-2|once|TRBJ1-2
CASSSSGGEGGYTF
TGTGCCAGCAGCTCATCGGGAGGGGAGGGTGGCTACACCTTC
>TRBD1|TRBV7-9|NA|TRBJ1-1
CASSLMTGSTEAFF
TGTGCCAGCAGCCTAATGACAGGGTCCACTGAAGCTTTCTTT
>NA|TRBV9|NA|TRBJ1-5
CASSKQGSSNQPQHF
TGTGCCAGCAGCAAACAGGGTTCCAGCAATCAGCCCCAGCATTTT
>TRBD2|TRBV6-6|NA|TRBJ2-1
CASIPGGLATYNEQFF
TGTGCCAGCATTCCAGGGGGACTAGCAACCTACAATGAGCAGTTCTTC
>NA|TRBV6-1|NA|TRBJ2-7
CASSEARSYEQYF
TGTGCCAGCAGTGAAGCTCGTTCCTACGAGCAGTACTTC
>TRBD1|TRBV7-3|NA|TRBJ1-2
CASSSSGTGGYGYTF
TGTGCCAGCAGCTCCTCCGGGACAGGGGGCTATGGCTACACCTTC
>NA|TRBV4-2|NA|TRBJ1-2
CASSQEPGVDQAGYTF
TGTGCCAGCAGCCAAGAGCCAGGCGTCGATCAGGCTGGCTACACCTTC
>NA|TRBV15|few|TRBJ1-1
CATSRDGTVGTEAFF
TGTGCCACCAGCAGAGATGGGACTGTTGGCACTGAAGCTTTCTTT
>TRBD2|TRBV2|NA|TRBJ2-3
CASSDQGLATDTQYF
TGTGCCAGCAGTGATCAGGGACTAGCGACAGATACGCAGTATTTT
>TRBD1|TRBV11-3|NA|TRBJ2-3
CASSSQGAGDTQYF
TGTGCCAGCAGCTCACAGGGGGCTGGAGATACGCAGTATTTT
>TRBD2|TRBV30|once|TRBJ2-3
CASSLAGASEYTDTQYF
TGTGCCTCTTCGCTAGCGGGGGCTTCAGAATACACAGATACGCAGTATTTT
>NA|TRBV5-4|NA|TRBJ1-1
CASSDPRAGVNTEAFF
TGTGCCAGCAGCGACCCGAGGGCTGGGGTGAACACTGAAGCTTTCTTT
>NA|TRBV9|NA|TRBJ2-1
CASYGGQGTLF
TGTGCCAGCTACGGCGGGCAGGGAACCCTCTTC
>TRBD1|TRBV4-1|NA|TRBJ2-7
CASSQEGTGRPHEQYF
TGCGCCAGCAGCCAAGAAGGGACAGGGCGACCCCACGAGCAGTACTTC
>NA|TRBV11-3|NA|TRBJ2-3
CASSKTGTDTDTQYF
TGTGCCAGCAGCAAGACCGGGACTGACACAGATACGCAGTATTTT
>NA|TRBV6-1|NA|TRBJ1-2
CASKVELYGYTF
TGTGCCAGCAAAGTAGAACTCTATGGCTACACCTTC
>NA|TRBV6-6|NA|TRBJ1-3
CASSPGLVGNTIYF
TGTGCCAGCAGCCCCGGATTAGTCGGAAACACCATATATTTT
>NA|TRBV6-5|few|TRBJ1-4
CASSLDSATNEKLFF
TGTGCCAGCAGTTTGGACAGTGCAACTAATGAAAAACTGTTTTTT
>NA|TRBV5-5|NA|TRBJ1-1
CASSLTGTLNTEAFF
TGTGCCAGCAGCTTAACCGGGACACTGAACACTGAAGCTTTCTTT
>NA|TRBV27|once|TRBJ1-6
CATTAGGQGSPLHF
TGTGCCACCACCGCGGGGGGGCAAGGTTCACCCCTCCACTTT
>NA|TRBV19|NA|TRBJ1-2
CASSQGSGYTF
TGTGCCAGTAGTCAGGGTTCTGGCTACACCTTC
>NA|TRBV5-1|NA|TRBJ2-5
CASYKDARETQYF
TGCGCCAGCTACAAAGATGCCCGGGAGACCCAGTACTTC
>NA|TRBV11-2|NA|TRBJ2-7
CASSLQSGTGYEQYF
TGTGCCAGCAGCTTACAATCCGGGACTGGCTACGAGCAGTACTTC
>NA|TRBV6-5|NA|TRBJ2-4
CASSPGVPRGNIQYF
TGTGCCAGCAGTCCCGGAGTCCCCCGGGGAAACATTCAGTACTTC
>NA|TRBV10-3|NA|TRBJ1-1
CAIGENTEAFF
TGTGCCATCGGCGAAAACACTGAAGCTTTCTTT
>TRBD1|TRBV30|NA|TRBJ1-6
CAWTLGQGNSPLHF
TGTGCCTGGACACTTGGACAGGGAAATTCACCCCTCCACTTT
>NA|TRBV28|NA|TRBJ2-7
CASSGTFYEQYF
TGTGCCAGCAGTGGGACATTCTACGAGCAGTACTTC
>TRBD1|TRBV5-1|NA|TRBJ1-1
CASSPTGEEAFF
TGCGCCAGCAGCCCCACAGGGGAAGAAGCTTTCTTT
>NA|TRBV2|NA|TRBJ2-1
CASDEGSMRKFF
TGTGCCAGCGATGAAGGGTCCATGAGAAAGTTCTTC